A selection of T cell receptor beta chains follows, all from one sample in a study of T-cell memory formation after mild COVID-19. TCRdb re-called the 5' RACE reads with MiXCR, one entry per CDR3 protein. The sample lists hundreds of thousands of distinct CDR3 sequences, roughly 22% occurring once. Sequencing was done on a sample of PBMCs or a T cell subset sorted from them (not recorded which). The receptors originated from an adult woman who had mild COVID-19 (a few samples of this study predate the infection). Cell type and time point are not known. CDR3s include the opening cysteine and the closing phenylalanine or tryptophan. Each record gives: J gene, D gene, CDR3 length, V gene, clone size, CDR3 DNA, CDR3 protein. The D gene is left open where the match is weak. Only some rows state a clone size, as once, few, many or a class for expanded clones.

TRBJ1-5	NA	15	TRBV7-2	NA	TGTGCCAGCAGCGTACAGTCAGGGGACAATCAGCCCCAGCATTTT	CASSVQSGDNQPQHF
TRBJ2-7	NA	15	TRBV5-1	many	TGCGCCAGCAGCCCCGAAGGACAGAGGTCCTACGAGCAGTACTTC	CASSPEGQRSYEQYF
TRBJ2-5	NA	13	TRBV6-6	many	TGTGCCAGCAGCCGGACCAATCAAGAGACCCAGTACTTC	CASSRTNQETQYF
TRBJ2-7	NA	12	TRBV7-6	once	TGTGCCAGCAGCCGCGGGGCGGAAGAGCAGTACTTC	CASSRGAEEQYF
TRBJ2-1	NA	13	TRBV24-1	few	TGTGCCACCAGTGAGGGGGAATACAATGAGCAGTTCTTC	CATSEGEYNEQFF
TRBJ1-4	NA	15	TRBV12-3/TRBV12-4	few	TGTGCCAGCAGCTGGGGGCGGGGGGCGGATGAAAAACTGTTTTTT	CASSWGRGADEKLFF
TRBJ1-1	NA	14	TRBV20-1	few	TGCAGTGGTAGCCCCGGGGCTCTGAACACTGAAGCTTTCTTT	CSGSPGALNTEAFF
TRBJ2-1	TRBD2	15	TRBV5-1	NA	TGCGCCAGCAGCTTGGGCGGGAGGGCCAGGGATGAGCAGTTCTTC	CASSLGGRARDEQFF
TRBJ1-3	TRBD1	14	TRBV12-3/TRBV12-4	many	TGTGCCAGCAGCCCTACAGGGGAAGGAAACACCATATATTTT	CASSPTGEGNTIYF
TRBJ1-5	NA	15	TRBV6-2/TRBV6-3	NA	TGTGCCAGCGTGAGGGGCGGGCAGAGCAATCAGCCCCAGCATTTT	CASVRGGQSNQPQHF
TRBJ2-7	NA	12	TRBV24-1	few	TGTGCCACCAGTGATTTACAGGGCGAGCAGTACTTC	CATSDLQGEQYF
TRBJ2-1	NA	16	TRBV7-6	NA	TGTGCCAGCAGCGGGGGGCCTAGCGGATCCTACAATGAGCAGTTCTTC	CASSGGPSGSYNEQFF
TRBJ2-1	NA	13	TRBV24-1	NA	TGTGCCACCAGCCCTAACAGTTACAATGAGCAGTTCTTC	CATSPNSYNEQFF
TRBJ2-7	NA	12	TRBV20-1	few	TGCAGTGGAATAGGGACGCGCTTTGAGCAGTACTTC	CSGIGTRFEQYF
TRBJ2-7	NA	13	TRBV10-3	NA	TGTGCCATCAGGGCCCGGGACATCTACGAGCAGTACTTC	CAIRARDIYEQYF
TRBJ2-5	NA	11	TRBV5-6	NA	TGTGCCAGCAGCCTCAACCGGGCCCAGTACTTC	CASSLNRAQYF
TRBJ2-4	NA	15	TRBV10-3	many	TGTGCCATCAGTGGTTCAGGAGGGGTCAAAAACATTCAGTACTTC	CAISGSGGVKNIQYF